These T cell receptor beta chains were read from a single sample in a study of cytomegalovirus exposure and HLA in healthy donors. Profiling relied on immunoSEQ multiplex PCR, and the TCRdb table lists in-frame clones only, not all of them. The data hold 90,000 to 150,000 clones, with 81% observed a single time. The source material was PBMCs. The source is a woman aged 35 to 49 in good health and CMV-seronegative. The CDR3 runs from the conserved cysteine through the conserved F or W. Fields, in order: V gene, CDR3 protein.

v_call: TRBV7-9
cdr3_aa: CASSRGLAGGETQYF

v_call: TRBV19
cdr3_aa: CASSKTPGTSGSIFYEQYF

v_call: TRBV6-4
cdr3_aa: CASSDSRTLGDRVGTQYF

v_call: TRBV25-1
cdr3_aa: CASSDRDRGIGELFF

v_call: TRBV6-1
cdr3_aa: CASNLGQGVTEAFF

v_call: TRBV6-1
cdr3_aa: CASSEDSSGANVLTF

v_call: TRBV5-4
cdr3_aa: CASSLSVTSGSDEQYF

v_call: TRBV6-1
cdr3_aa: CASRPGTSGNTIYF

v_call: TRBV9
cdr3_aa: CASSALTGYGNTIYF

v_call: TRBV6-6
cdr3_aa: CASKGGFYEQYF

v_call: TRBV11-2
cdr3_aa: CASSLAGTNEKLFF

v_call: TRBV28
cdr3_aa: CASSYGGGRAHF

v_call: TRBV19
cdr3_aa: CASSMVGAGQPQHF

v_call: TRBV12-5
cdr3_aa: CASGWDSPNTEAFF

v_call: TRBV2
cdr3_aa: CASIQGEGGTEAFF

v_call: TRBV7-2
cdr3_aa: CASRHPGQGNSPLHF

v_call: TRBV15
cdr3_aa: CATSRESAGDDIQYF

v_call: TRBV11-2
cdr3_aa: CASSRLDGTYEQYF

v_call: TRBV19
cdr3_aa: CASSITVTAGELFF

v_call: TRBV10-3
cdr3_aa: CAISILSTNEQFF

v_call: TRBV7-2
cdr3_aa: CASSSRGSGLGTDTQYF

v_call: TRBV19
cdr3_aa: CASSETGGQETQYF

v_call: TRBV4-1
cdr3_aa: CASSQDQGRTQYF

v_call: TRBV10-1
cdr3_aa: CASSLGQFNYGYTF

v_call: TRBV19
cdr3_aa: CASSLDQGNSPLHF

v_call: TRBV2
cdr3_aa: CASRNRVANEKLFF

v_call: TRBV6-1
cdr3_aa: CASSDDTRTSAQFF

v_call: TRBV28
cdr3_aa: CASTAEGELGQYF

v_call: TRBV11-2
cdr3_aa: CASSLARDEQYF

v_call: TRBV19
cdr3_aa: CASTDRGAGYNTEAFF

v_call: TRBV6-1
cdr3_aa: CASSKQGSTEAFF

v_call: TRBV5-1
cdr3_aa: CASSLAGGSDPLPYF

v_call: TRBV5-4
cdr3_aa: CASSSQGGANYGYTF

v_call: TRBV2
cdr3_aa: CASRTLGQRNYGYTF

v_call: TRBV7-3
cdr3_aa: CASSATSGVTDTQYF

v_call: TRBV10-3
cdr3_aa: CAISEWQGKGEQFF

v_call: TRBV7-2
cdr3_aa: CASSLQGISYEQYF

v_call: TRBV21-1
cdr3_aa: CASRGQGKEADQETQYF

v_call: TRBV27
cdr3_aa: CASSFLVNQPQHF

v_call: TRBV18
cdr3_aa: CASSRVRGSGTDTQYF

v_call: TRBV6-1
cdr3_aa: CASSGLGGSYNEQFF

v_call: TRBV11-3
cdr3_aa: CASSLGSETGITGELFF

v_call: TRBV19
cdr3_aa: CASSISQGATDQPQHF

v_call: TRBV29-1
cdr3_aa: CSVEASGTSGYNEQFF

v_call: TRBV5-4
cdr3_aa: CASSLGDGGRPHSYEQYF

v_call: TRBV7-9
cdr3_aa: CASSSTGLNEKLFF

v_call: TRBV11-3
cdr3_aa: CASSPRTGQQYNEQFF

v_call: TRBV7-2
cdr3_aa: CASSLAGGRVEKLFF

v_call: TRBV29-1
cdr3_aa: CSVMDSPNTEAFF

v_call: TRBV28
cdr3_aa: CASSPDRGRTNYGYTF